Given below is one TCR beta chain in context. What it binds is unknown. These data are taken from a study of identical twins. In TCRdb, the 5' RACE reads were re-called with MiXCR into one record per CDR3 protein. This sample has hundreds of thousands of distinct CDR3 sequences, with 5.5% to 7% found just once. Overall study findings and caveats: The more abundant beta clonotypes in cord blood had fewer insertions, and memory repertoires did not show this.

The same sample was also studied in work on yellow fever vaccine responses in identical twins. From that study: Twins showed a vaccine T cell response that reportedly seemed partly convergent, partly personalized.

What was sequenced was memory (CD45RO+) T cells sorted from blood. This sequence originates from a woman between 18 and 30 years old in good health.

The CDR3 loop reads CASARTVSSGANVLTF. The CDR3 DNA follows: TGTGCCAGCGCTCGGACGGTGAGCTCTGGGGCCAACGTCCTGACTTTC. The gene calls are TRBV27 and TRBJ2-6; D is uncertain. V was shortened by 8 bases and J by 0 bases, with 14 bases between the two germline ends. Germline V gives CDR1 MNHEY, CDR2 SMNVEV (reference sequence). There are 16 residues in the CDR3.